This passage covers 15 T cell receptor beta chains from one sample sequenced in a study of T cells in Graves' hyperthyroidism and ophthalmopathy. Amplification yielded TCR beta CDR3 regions, with RNA transcripts as the source. Researchers ran a first-round RT-PCR on the TCR CDR3 using the HTBI primer set. TCRdb redid the calling of the multiplex PCR reads with MiXCR, one entry per CDR3 protein. Among hundreds of thousands of distinct CDR3 sequences listed, under 60% were seen once. The sequencing sample was made of peripheral blood or thyroid tissue (not recorded which). The source is a woman between 18 and 29 years old with Graves' hyperthyroidism.

The chain couples TRBV7-9 to TRBJ1-5; D is unclear. Per the germline V gene, CDR1 is SEHNR and CDR2 is FQNEAQ (reference sequence). V was pared by 5 bases and J by 0 bases, with 11 bases between. The CDR3 covers 15 residues. The CDR3 bases are TGTGCCAGCAGCCCACAGAGAGATAGCAATCAGCCCCAGCATTTT. Protein sequence: CASSPQRDSNQPQHF.

The CDR3: CASSRARRFSSYEQYF. The CDR3 DNA reads as TGTGCCAGCAGCCGGGCGAGGCGGTTTAGCTCCTACGAGCAGTACTTC. The chain couples TRBV7-8 to TRBJ2-7; no reliable D call. Trimming pared 5 bases from V and 0 bases from J, leaving 17 bases between. CDR3 length: 16 residues. Germline CDR1 reads SGHVS; CDR2 reads FQNEAQ.

Notes on this clonotype: A read error may explain this, as a much larger clone is one base away. The chain has TRBV10-3 and TRBJ1-2; D unresolved. This CDR3 comprises 11 residues. The germline V gene has CDR1 ENHRY and CDR2 SYGVKD. Trimming took off 4 bases at V and 14 bases at J, with 14 bases between the two ends. CDR3 DNA sequence: TGTGCCATCAGTGGTGACGGGCCGGGAACCTTC. It encodes CAISGDGPGTF.

This clonotype was detected ten times or more. DNA of the CDR3: TGTGCCACCAGCAGAGATGGGCAGGGCTACGAGCAGTACTTC. It specifies CATSRDGQGYEQYF. The chain is built from TRBV15 and TRBJ2-7; a weak D match, TRBD1 (5 bases). CDR1 LNHNV and CDR2 YYDKDF come from the germline V gene (reference sequence). CDR3 length: 14 amino acids. V lost 0 bases to trimming and J lost 3 bases, with 9 bases between them.

V gene TRBV6-5 combines with J gene TRBJ1-5, with 7 nucleotides matching TRBD1. The CDR3 has 18 amino acids. With 3 bases clipped from V and 5 bases from J, the junction kept 16 bases outside the gene matches. Germline CDR1 and CDR2: MNHEY and SVGAGI. The CDR3 here is CASSYRSRNRGQDQPQHF. CDR3 DNA sequence: TGTGCCAGCAGTTATCGTTCAAGAAACAGGGGACAAGATCAGCCCCAGCATTTT.

On this clonotype itself: A read error may produce the germline difference seen at one junction end. V gene TRBV5-1 combines with J gene TRBJ1-4; maybe TRBD1 (5 bases). Germline V gives CDR1 SGHRS, CDR2 YFSETQ. This CDR3 has 14 amino acids. The CDR3: CASSLGRADEKLFF. The CDR3 DNA is TGTGCCAGCAGCTTAGGCAGGGCTGATGAAAAACTGTTTTTT.

The sample holds a few counts of this clonotype. The chain carries TRBV5-1 and TRBJ2-7, with D unclear. The V end lost 0 bases, the J end lost 2 bases, and 9 bases lay between the germline ends. Per germline, CDR1 SGHRS and CDR2 YFSETQ. This CDR3 has 14 residues. The CDR3 protein is CASSLDSRTYEQYF. DNA of the CDR3: TGCGCCAGCAGCTTGGATTCCAGGACCTACGAGCAGTACTTC.

This clonotype was observed many times. The chain uses TRBV7-2 and TRBJ2-2, with D hard to call. The CDR3 totals 12 residues. CDR1 and CDR2 (germline): SGHTA, FQGNSA. Trimming left V 2 bases short and J 6 bases short, with 4 bases between. CDR3 nucleotide sequence: TGTGCCAGCAGCTTATTGTCCGGGGAGCTGTTTTTT. It encodes CASSLLSGELFF.

This clonotype occurred many times. This chain connects TRBV7-9 to TRBJ2-7, with TRBD1 as a possible D gene (5 bases). The CDR3 loop spans 14 amino acids. Germline CDR1 is SEHNR and CDR2 is FQNEAQ (reference sequence). The V and J ends lost 3 bases and 1 base respectively, with 10 bases between them. CDR3 sequence: CASSLSGWSYEQYF. CDR3 coding DNA: TGTGCCAGCAGCTTGTCAGGGTGGTCCTACGAGCAGTACTTC.

This rearrangement joins TRBV10-3 to TRBJ1-5, with D possibly matching TRBD1 (6 bases). Germline V gene data show CDR1 as ENHRY and CDR2 as SYGVKD. The V gene lost 7 bases and the J gene lost 2 bases, with 9 bases spanning the gap. CDR3 size: 13 residues. CDR3 in amino acids: CAITGDGNQPQHF. The CDR3 bases are TGTGCCATCACAGGGGATGGCAATCAGCCCCAGCATTTT.

This clonotype was detected many times. The DNA of the CDR3 is TGCAGCGTTGAAGATCGGGACACCGGGGTTATGAACACTGAAGCTTTCTTT. Translation gives CSVEDRDTGVMNTEAFF. The chain carries TRBV29-1 and TRBJ1-1; D might be TRBD1 (6 bases). The CDR3 has 17 amino acids. Germline CDR1 reads SQVTM; CDR2 reads ANQGSEA. Trimming removed 0 bases from V and 0 bases from J, with 17 bases in between.

About this clonotype itself: A clone one base away is much larger, so this may be a read error. The V gene is TRBV7-9, the J gene TRBJ1-2; D remains ambiguous. The CDR3 is made up of 10 amino acids. Germline-derived CDR1 and CDR2 are SEHNR and FQNEAQ (reference sequence). CDR3 amino acids: CASGLEGYTF. DNA of the CDR3: TGTGCCAGCGGCTTAGAAGGCTACACCTTC.

The J gene is TRBJ1-4, the V gene TRBV2; D is perhaps TRBD1 (6 bases). The germline V gene encodes CDR1 SNHLY and CDR2 FYNNEI. The length of the CDR3 is 14 residues. V was shortened by 7 bases and J by 6 bases, with 15 bases between the two germline ends. In nucleotides, the CDR3 is TGTGCCAGCACTCACGGAAGGGGGGATGAAAAACTGTTTTTT. Protein sequence: CASTHGRGDEKLFF.

This clonotype was counted ten times or more. This sequence joins TRBV7-9 and TRBJ2-7; D unresolved. Germline V CDR1 and CDR2: SEHNR, FQNEAQ (reference sequence). Trimming took 4 bases from V and 7 from J, leaving 11 bases between them. The CDR3 is made up of 12 amino acids. The CDR3 loop reads CASSSPAREQYF. The CDR3 DNA follows: TGTGCCAGCAGCTCCCCTGCTCGAGAGCAGTACTTC.

The chain carries TRBV7-9 and TRBJ1-6; tentative D call: TRBD1 (6 bases). The V gene's germline CDR1 is SEHNR and CDR2 FQNEAQ (reference sequence). Between the trimmed V and J ends, which lost 5 bases and 4 bases, there was a span of 12 bases. The CDR3 consists of 15 residues. The CDR3 sequence is CASSPGDTYNSPLHF. CDR3 DNA sequence: TGTGCCAGCAGCCCAGGGGACACATATAATTCACCCCTCCACTTT.